These 7 T cell receptor beta chains were sequenced from one sample in a study of cytomegalovirus exposure and HLA in healthy donors (dated by TCRdb to about 2017). Library preparation was by the immunoSEQ multiplex PCR assay. TCRdb mirrors the immuneACCESS table, restricted to in-frame sequences. Some clones are absent from its copies; in checked studies, under half trace to an unresolved V gene, and the reason for the others is unknown. This sample lists roughly 240,000 clones; approximately 87% were detected once. Jointly, the top ten make up 2.6% of the sample. The sample taken for sequencing was PBMCs. The receptor set was obtained from a man younger than 35 in good health and CMV-seronegative.

This clone has a handful of counts. The chain is built from TRBV15 and TRBJ2-7; D remains unclear. Trimming removed 0 bases at V and 3 bases at J, with 9 bases between. The germline V gene encodes CDR1 LNHNV and CDR2 YYDKDF (reference sequence). The CDR3 length is 14 residues. CDR3 protein: CATSRDTLGYEQYF. The DNA of the CDR3 is TGTGCCACCAGCAGAGATACCCTCGGCTACGAGCAGTACTTC.

This chain joins TRBV5-8 and TRBJ2-1, with TRBD1 as a possible D gene (5 bases). CDR3 length: 13 residues. V was shortened by 5 bases and J by 8 bases, with 14 bases between the two germline ends. The germline V gene has CDR1 SGHTS and CDR2 YDEGEE. The CDR3 loop reads CASRRTTVHEQFF. The DNA of the CDR3 is TGTGCCAGCAGGAGGACAACAGTCCATGAGCAGTTCTTC.

J is TRBJ2-7 and V is TRBV18; possible D gene TRBD2, 7 bases. Germline values: CDR1 KGHSH, CDR2 LQKENI. Between the trimmed V and J ends, which lost 3 bases and 0 bases, there was a span of 12 bases. The CDR3 is made up of 15 amino acids. The CDR3 bases are TGTGCCAGCTCACCCGGGGGGACACACTCCTACGAGCAGTACTTC. Its protein is CASSPGGTHSYEQYF.

The gene calls are TRBV27 and TRBJ2-3; 12 positions agree with TRBD2. V was pared by 5 bases and J by 4 bases, with 7 bases of the junction left unmatched. Germline-derived CDR1 and CDR2 are MNHEY and SMNVEV (reference sequence). This CDR3 is 16 amino acids long. The CDR3 loop reads CASSPGLAGWADTQYF. The DNA for the CDR3 is TGTGCCAGCAGTCCCGGACTAGCGGGATGGGCAGATACGCAGTATTTT.

In DNA, the CDR3 is TGTGCCAGCAGCTTAGGACTTTCAAGCTCCTACGAGCAGTACTTC. It specifies CASSLGLSSSYEQYF. This chain links TRBV11-2 with TRBJ2-7; D remains unclear. CDR1 SGHAT and CDR2 FQNNGV come from the germline V gene. There are 15 residues in the CDR3. Deletions cut 1 base from V and 0 bases from J, with 10 bases between.

CDR3 region: CASSMDSGSGNTIYF. Here the CDR3 DNA reads TGTGCCAGCAGCATGGACAGCGGCTCTGGAAACACCATATATTTT. This chain connects TRBV2 to TRBJ1-3; maybe TRBD1 (6 bases). The length of the CDR3 is 15 residues. Germline lookup yields CDR1 SNHLY and CDR2 FYNNEI. V lost 6 bases and J lost 0, with 12 bases in between.

The chain links TRBV4-3 to TRBJ2-7; D is perhaps TRBD1 (6 bases). V shed 3 bases and J shed 3 bases, with 12 bases lying between them. CDR1 is LGHNA, CDR2 YSLEER, per germline. The CDR3 sequence is 14 residues long. DNA of the CDR3: TGCGCCAGCAGCCACTCAACGACAGGCTACGAGCAGTACTTC. Amino acids: CASSHSTTGYEQYF.